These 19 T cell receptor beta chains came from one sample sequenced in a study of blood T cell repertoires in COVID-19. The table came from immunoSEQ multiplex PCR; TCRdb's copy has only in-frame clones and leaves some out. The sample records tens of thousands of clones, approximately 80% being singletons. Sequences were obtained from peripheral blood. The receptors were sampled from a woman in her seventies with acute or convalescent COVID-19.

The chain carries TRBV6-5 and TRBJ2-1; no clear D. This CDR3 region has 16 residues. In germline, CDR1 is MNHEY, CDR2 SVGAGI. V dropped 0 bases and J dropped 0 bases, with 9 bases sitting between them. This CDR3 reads CASSYSRRSSYNEQFF. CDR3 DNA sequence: TGTGCCAGCAGTTACTCGAGGCGGAGCTCCTACAATGAGCAGTTCTTC.

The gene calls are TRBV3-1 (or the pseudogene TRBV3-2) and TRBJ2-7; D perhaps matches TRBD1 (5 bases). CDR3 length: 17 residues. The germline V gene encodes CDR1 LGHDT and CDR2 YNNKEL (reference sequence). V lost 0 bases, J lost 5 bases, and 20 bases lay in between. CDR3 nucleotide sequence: TGTGCCAGCAGCCAAGATCCCGTCAGGGTGGGAAGAAACGAGCAGTACTTC. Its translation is CASSQDPVRVGRNEQYF.

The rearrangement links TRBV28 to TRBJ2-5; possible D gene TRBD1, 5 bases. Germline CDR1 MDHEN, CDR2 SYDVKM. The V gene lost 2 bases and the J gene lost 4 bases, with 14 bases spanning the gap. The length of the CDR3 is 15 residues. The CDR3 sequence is CASSLRPTGPETQYF. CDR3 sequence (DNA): TGTGCCAGCAGTTTAAGACCTACAGGCCCAGAGACCCAGTACTTC.

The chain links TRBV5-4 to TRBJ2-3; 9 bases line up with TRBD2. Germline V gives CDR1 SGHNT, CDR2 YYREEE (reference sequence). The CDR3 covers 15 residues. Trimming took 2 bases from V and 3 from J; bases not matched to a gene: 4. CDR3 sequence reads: CASSFVTSGTDTQYF. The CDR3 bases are TGTGCCAGCAGCTTTGTAACTAGCGGGACAGATACGCAGTATTTT.

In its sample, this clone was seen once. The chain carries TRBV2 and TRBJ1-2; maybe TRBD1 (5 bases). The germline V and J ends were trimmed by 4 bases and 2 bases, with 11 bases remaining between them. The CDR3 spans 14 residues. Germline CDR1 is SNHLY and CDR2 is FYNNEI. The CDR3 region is CASSVSGFNYGYTF. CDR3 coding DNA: TGTGCCAGCAGTGTATCAGGGTTCAACTATGGCTACACCTTC. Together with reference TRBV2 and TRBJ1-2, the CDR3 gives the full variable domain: EPEVTQTPSHQVTQMGQEVILRCVPISNHLYFYWYRQILGQKVEFLVSFYNNEISEKSEIFDDQFSVERPDGSNFTLKIRSTKLEDSAMYFCASSVSGFNYGYTFGSGTRLTVV.

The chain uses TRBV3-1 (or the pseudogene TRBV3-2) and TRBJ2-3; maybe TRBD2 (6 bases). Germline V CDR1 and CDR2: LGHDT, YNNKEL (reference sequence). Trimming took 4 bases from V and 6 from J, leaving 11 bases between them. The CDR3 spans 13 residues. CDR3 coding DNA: TGTGCCAGCAGCCTTGGGACTGCCGATACGCAGTATTTT. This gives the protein CASSLGTADTQYF.

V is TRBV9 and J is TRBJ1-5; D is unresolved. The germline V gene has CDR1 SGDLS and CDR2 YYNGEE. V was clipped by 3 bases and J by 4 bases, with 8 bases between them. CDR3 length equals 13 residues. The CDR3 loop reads CASSGTGNQPQHF. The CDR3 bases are TGTGCCAGCAGCGGAACCGGGAATCAGCCCCAGCATTTT.

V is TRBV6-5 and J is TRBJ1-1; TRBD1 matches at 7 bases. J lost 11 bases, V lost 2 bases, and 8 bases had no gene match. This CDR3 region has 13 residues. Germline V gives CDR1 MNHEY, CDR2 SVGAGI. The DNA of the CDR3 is TGTGCCAGCAGTTACGCAGGGACAGACGACGCTTTCTTT. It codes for CASSYAGTDDAFF.

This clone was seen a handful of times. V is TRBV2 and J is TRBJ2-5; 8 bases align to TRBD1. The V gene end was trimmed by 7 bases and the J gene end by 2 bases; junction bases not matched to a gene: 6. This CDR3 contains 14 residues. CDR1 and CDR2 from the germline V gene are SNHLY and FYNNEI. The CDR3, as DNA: TGTGCCAGCACACAGGGGACAGGACAAGAGACCCAGTACTTC. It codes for CASTQGTGQETQYF.

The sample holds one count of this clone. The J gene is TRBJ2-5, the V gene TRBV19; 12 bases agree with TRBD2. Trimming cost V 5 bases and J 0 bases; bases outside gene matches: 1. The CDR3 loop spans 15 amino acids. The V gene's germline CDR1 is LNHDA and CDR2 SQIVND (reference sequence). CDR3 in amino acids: CASSRTSGDQETQYF. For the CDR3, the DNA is TGTGCCAGTAGTCGGACTAGCGGGGACCAAGAGACCCAGTACTTC.

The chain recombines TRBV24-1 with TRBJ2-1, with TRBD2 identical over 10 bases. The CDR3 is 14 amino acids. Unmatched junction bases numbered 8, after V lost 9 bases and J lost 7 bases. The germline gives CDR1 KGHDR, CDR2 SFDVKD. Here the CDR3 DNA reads TGTGCCACCCAGCGGGGGGGCCAGTCGAATGAGCAGTTCTTC. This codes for CATQRGGQSNEQFF.

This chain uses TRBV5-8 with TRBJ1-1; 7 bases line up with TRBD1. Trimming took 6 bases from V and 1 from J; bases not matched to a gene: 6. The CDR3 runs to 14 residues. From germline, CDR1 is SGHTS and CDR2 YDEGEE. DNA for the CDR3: TGTGCCAGCAACAGGGGAGCATCGAACACTGAAGCTTTCTTT. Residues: CASNRGASNTEAFF.

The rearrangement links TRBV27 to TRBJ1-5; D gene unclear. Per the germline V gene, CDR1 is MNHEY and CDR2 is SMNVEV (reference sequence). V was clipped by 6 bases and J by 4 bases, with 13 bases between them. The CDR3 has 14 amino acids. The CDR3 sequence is CASREYGGNQPQHF. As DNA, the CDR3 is TGTGCCAGCAGAGAGTATGGAGGAAATCAGCCCCAGCATTTT.

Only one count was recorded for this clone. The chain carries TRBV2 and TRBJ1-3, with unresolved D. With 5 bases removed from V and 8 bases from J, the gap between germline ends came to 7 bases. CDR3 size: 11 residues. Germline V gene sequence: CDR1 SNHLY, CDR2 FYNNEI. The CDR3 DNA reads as TGTGCCAGCAGTCGAGAACACACCATATATTTT. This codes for CASSREHTIYF.

CDR3 DNA: TGTGCCAGCAGCCAAACGGTTTCGGGTCGAACAGGGGCCCCAAACACCATATATTTT. Amino acid sequence: CASSQTVSGRTGAPNTIYF. The chain recombines TRBV3-1 (or the pseudogene TRBV3-2) with TRBJ1-3, with 7 nucleotides matching TRBD1. J lost 6 bases, V lost 2 bases, and 19 bases had no gene match. CDR1 and CDR2 from the germline V gene are LGHDT and YNNKEL (reference sequence). The CDR3 is 19 amino acids.

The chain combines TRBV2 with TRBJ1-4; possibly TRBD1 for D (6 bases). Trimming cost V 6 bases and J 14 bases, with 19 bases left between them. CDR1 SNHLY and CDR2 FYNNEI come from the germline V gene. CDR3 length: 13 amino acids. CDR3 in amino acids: CASSPGQKGLLFF. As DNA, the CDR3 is TGTGCCAGCAGCCCCGGACAGAAAGGATTGCTGTTTTTT.

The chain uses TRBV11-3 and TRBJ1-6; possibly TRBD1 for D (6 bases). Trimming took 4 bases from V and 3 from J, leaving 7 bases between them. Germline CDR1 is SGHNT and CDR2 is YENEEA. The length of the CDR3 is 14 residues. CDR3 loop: CASSSDSYNSPLHF. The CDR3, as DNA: TGTGCCAGCAGCTCGGACAGCTATAATTCACCCCTCCACTTT.

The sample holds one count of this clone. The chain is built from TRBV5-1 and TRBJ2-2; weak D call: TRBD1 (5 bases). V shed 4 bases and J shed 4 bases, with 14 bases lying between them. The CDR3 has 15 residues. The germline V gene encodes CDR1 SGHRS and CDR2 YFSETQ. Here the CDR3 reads CASSIGHLTTGELFF. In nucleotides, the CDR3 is TGCGCCAGCAGCATCGGACACCTTACCACCGGGGAGCTGTTTTTT.

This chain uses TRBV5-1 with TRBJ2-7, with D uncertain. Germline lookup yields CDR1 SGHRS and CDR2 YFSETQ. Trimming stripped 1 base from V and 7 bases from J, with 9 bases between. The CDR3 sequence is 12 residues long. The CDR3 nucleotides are TGCGCCAGCAGCTTGAGTTCAGAAGAGCAGTACTTC. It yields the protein CASSLSSEEQYF.